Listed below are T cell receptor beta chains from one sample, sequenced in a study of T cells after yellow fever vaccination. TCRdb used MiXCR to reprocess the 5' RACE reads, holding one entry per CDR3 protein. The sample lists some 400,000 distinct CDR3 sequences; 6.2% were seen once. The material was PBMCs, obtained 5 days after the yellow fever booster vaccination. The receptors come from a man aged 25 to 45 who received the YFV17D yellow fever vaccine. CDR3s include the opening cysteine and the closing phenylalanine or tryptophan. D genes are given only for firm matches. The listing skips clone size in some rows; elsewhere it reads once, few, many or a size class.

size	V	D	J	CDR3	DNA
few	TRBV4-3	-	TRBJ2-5	CASSQVRDISETQYF	TGCGCCAGCAGCCAAGTTCGCGACATTTCGGAGACCCAGTACTTC
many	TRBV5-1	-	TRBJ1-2	CASSSTNRDPGYTF	TGCGCCAGCAGCTCGACTAACAGGGATCCGGGCTACACCTTC
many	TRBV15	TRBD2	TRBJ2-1	CATSLRLAGGILSYNEQFF	TGTGCCACCAGCCTGCGACTAGCGGGAGGGATCCTATCCTACAATGAGCAGTTCTTC
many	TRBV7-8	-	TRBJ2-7	CASSLFSGFPYEQYF	TGTGCCAGCAGCTTATTTTCAGGGTTCCCCTACGAGCAGTACTTC
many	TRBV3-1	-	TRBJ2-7	CASSRGRGHEQYF	TGTGCCAGCAGCCGAGGGCGGGGCCACGAGCAGTACTTC
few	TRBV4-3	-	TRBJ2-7	CASSQEDGTGQYF	TGCGCCAGCAGCCAAGAAGATGGGACGGGTCAGTACTTC
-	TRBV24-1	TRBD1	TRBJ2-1	CATSRQGATQQFF	TGTGCCACCAGTCGACAGGGGGCGACTCAGCAGTTCTTC
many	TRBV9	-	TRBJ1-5	CASSAAGGNQPQHF	TGTGCCAGCAGCGCCGCGGGAGGCAATCAGCCCCAGCATTTT
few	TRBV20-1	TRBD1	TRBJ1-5	CSAGQASNQPQHF	TGCAGTGCTGGACAGGCTAGCAATCAGCCCCAGCATTTT
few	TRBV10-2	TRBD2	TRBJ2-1	CASGMLAGTGEQFF	TGCGCCAGCGGGATGCTAGCGGGAACGGGTGAGCAGTTCTTC
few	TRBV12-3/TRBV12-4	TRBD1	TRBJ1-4	CASKQGAREKLFF	TGTGCCAGCAAACAGGGGGCGCGAGAAAAACTGTTTTTT
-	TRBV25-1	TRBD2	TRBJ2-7	CASSPLTSGKNYEQYF	TGTGCCAGCAGTCCCCTGACTAGCGGGAAAAACTACGAGCAGTACTTC
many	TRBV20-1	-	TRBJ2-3	CSARDPRVTTDTQYF	TGCAGTGCTAGAGATCCCCGGGTTACGACAGATACGCAGTATTTT
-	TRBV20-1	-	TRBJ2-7	CSARLLPERDFAHEQYF	TGCAGTGCTAGACTCCTACCCGAACGGGACTTTGCCCACGAGCAGTACTTC
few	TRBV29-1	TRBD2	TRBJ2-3	CSVAGRAGTDTQYF	TGCAGCGTTGCCGGGAGGGCCGGCACAGATACGCAGTATTTT
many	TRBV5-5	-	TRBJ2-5	CASRPGLSVYETQYF	TGTGCCAGCAGACCAGGACTTAGCGTCTATGAGACCCAGTACTTC
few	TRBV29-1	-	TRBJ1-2	CSVEHPANYGYTF	TGCAGCGTTGAACACCCCGCTAACTATGGCTACACCTTC